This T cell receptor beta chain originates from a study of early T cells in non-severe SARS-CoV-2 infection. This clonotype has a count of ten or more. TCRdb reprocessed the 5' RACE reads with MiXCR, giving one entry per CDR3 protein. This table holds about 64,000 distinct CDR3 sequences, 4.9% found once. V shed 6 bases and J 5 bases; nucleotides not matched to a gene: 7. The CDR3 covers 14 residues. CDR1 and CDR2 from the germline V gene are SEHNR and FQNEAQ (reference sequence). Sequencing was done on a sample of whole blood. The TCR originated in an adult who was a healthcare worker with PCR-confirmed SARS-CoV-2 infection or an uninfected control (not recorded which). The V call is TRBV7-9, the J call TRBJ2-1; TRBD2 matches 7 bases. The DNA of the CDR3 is TGTGCCAGCAGGCGGGAGTACGGCCACAATGAGCAGTTCTTC. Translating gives CASRREYGHNEQFF.